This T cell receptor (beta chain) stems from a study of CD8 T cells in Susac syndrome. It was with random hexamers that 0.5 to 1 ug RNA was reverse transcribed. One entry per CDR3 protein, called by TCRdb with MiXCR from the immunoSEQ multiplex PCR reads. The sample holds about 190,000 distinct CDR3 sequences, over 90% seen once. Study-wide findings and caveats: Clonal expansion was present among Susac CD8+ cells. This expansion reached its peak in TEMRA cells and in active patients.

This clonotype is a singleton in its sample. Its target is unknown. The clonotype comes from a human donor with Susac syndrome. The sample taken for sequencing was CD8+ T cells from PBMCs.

The CDR3 spells CASSPGFGSVTEAFF. The CDR3 DNA reads as TGTGCCAGCAGCCCCGGGTTCGGGTCGGTAACTGAAGCTTTCTTT. The rearrangement links TRBV5-4 to TRBJ1-1; D ambiguous. There are 15 residues in the CDR3. Germline V gene data show CDR1 as SGHNT and CDR2 as YYREEE (reference sequence). Trimming removed 4 bases at V and 5 bases at J, with 18 bases between.